A single count supports the clone carrying this T cell receptor beta chain. Genomic DNA provided the template from which TCR beta CDR3 was amplified by two-round multiplex PCR. First-round PCR, the initial amplification, used primers specific to each TRBV and TRBJ gene. One entry per CDR3 protein results from TCRdb running MiXCR on the multiplex PCR reads. The repertoire holds 15,000 or so distinct CDR3 sequences, with 29% as singletons. The data stem from a study of prognosis after radiotherapy for stage I lung cancer. Whole-study context: A few patients had oligometastatic NSCLC after surgical resection of the primary tumor, and over eleven had newly diagnosed primary stage I lung tumors. Tumor types were squamous cell carcinoma in 7 or 8 patients, adenocarcinoma in over ten. Following radiotherapy, a handful of patients went on to present distant metastases at a median of approximately 7 months, and over 13 exhibited no significant progression.

This TCR was recovered from a donor at least 50 years old with non-small cell lung cancer. Sequencing was performed on PBMCs, taken before or after stereotactic body radiation therapy (not recorded which).

The CDR3 DNA follows: TGCGCCAGCAGCTTCGAGGGTTCAAGATACGAGCAGTACTTC. It specifies CASSFEGSRYEQYF. The chain links TRBV5-1 to TRBJ2-7, with a possible D match to TRBD2 (5 bases). CDR3 length: 14 residues. The V end was cut by 2 bases, the J end by 4 bases, with 13 bases between. Germline V lookup: CDR1 SGHRS, CDR2 YFSETQ.